This passage covers 32 T cell receptor beta chains from one sample sequenced in a study of blood T cell repertoires in COVID-19. Assay: immunoSEQ multiplex PCR; the TCRdb copy retains only in-frame clones and omits some. The table includes some 210,000 clones, around 80% detected once. The sample taken for sequencing was peripheral blood. The receptor source for this set is a woman in her thirties or forties with acute or convalescent COVID-19.

This clone was counted between two and nine times. The chain joins TRBV6-5 to TRBJ2-7; 11 nucleotides match TRBD1. The germline V gene encodes CDR1 MNHEY and CDR2 SVGAGI. Trimming removed 6 bases from V and 3 bases from J; junction bases left unmatched: 4. The CDR3 covers 14 residues. The CDR3 sequence is CASRRGQGGYEQYF. As DNA, the CDR3 is TGTGCCAGCAGAAGGGGACAGGGGGGCTACGAGCAGTACTTC.

The chain is built from TRBV7-6 and TRBJ2-2, with 8 bases aligning to TRBD1. The V gene end was trimmed by 2 bases and the J gene end by 1 base; junction bases not matched to a gene: 6. The CDR3 spans 17 residues. CDR1 SGHVS and CDR2 FNYEAQ come from the germline V gene. The chain's CDR3 is CASSLRAGTGNTGELFF. In DNA form, the CDR3 reads TGTGCCAGCAGCTTAAGGGCCGGGACAGGGAACACCGGGGAGCTGTTTTTT.

The chain combines TRBV9 with TRBJ1-4; TRBD1 matches at 7 bases. Trimming took 4 bases from V and 8 from J; bases not matched to a gene: 5. There are 13 residues in the CDR3. Germline CDR1 and CDR2: SGDLS and YYNGEE. The CDR3, as DNA: TGTGCCAGCAGCCCCGGGACAGCAGAAAAACTGTTTTTT. It specifies CASSPGTAEKLFF.

CDR3 bases: TGTGCCAGCAGTTTATTGGCCTCCTACGAGCAGTACTTC. This gives the protein CASSLLASYEQYF. V is TRBV27 and J is TRBJ2-7; D unresolved. Germline CDR1 reads MNHEY; CDR2 reads SMNVEV (reference sequence). Trimming pared 1 base from V and 0 bases from J, leaving 4 bases between. CDR3 length equals 13 residues.

The chain uses TRBV6-2 or TRBV6-3 and TRBJ1-1; TRBD1 is a possible D gene (5 bases). The CDR3 sequence is 11 residues long. Trimming cost V 4 bases and J 8 bases, with 8 bases left between them. The germline CDR1 and CDR2 sequences are MNHEY and SVGEGT. In nucleotides, the CDR3 is TGTGCCAGCAGTTTGCAGGGAGAAGCTTTCTTT. Translating it yields CASSLQGEAFF.

This clone was detected once. The CDR3 nucleotides are TGCAGTGCTAGTAGGGAGACAGATACGCAGTATTTT. It translates to CSASRETDTQYF. This sequence joins TRBV20-1 and TRBJ2-3; tentative D call: TRBD2 (5 bases). V was clipped by 3 bases and J by 3 bases, with 7 bases between them. CDR3 length: 12 residues. The V gene's germline CDR1 is DFQATT and CDR2 SNEGSKA (reference sequence).

The rearrangement joins TRBV2 to TRBJ2-1; 11 nucleotides align to TRBD2. The CDR3 has 15 residues. Germline CDR1 reads SNHLY; CDR2 reads FYNNEI. V gave up 6 bases and J gave up 6 bases; unmatched junction bases: 7. The CDR3, as DNA: TGTGCCAGCAGCTTAGCGGGGGGGCCGACCAATGAGCAGTTCTTC. Protein: CASSLAGGPTNEQFF.

The chain links TRBV15 to TRBJ1-3, with a tentative D call TRBD1 (6 bases). Trimming left V 0 bases short and J 2 bases short, with 14 bases between. CDR3 length: 17 amino acids. Germline CDR1 reads LNHNV; CDR2 reads YYDKDF (reference sequence). DNA for the CDR3: TGTGCCACCAGCAGAGATCGAGGGGGACCGGCTGGAAACACCATATATTTT. Translating it yields CATSRDRGGPAGNTIYF.

The chain joins TRBV30 to TRBJ1-1, with D maybe TRBD1 (5 bases). The germline CDR1 and CDR2 sequences are GTSNPN and SVGIG (reference sequence). The CDR3 spans 13 residues. V shed 4 bases and J shed 0 bases, with 9 bases lying between them. The DNA for the CDR3 is TGTGCCTGGACTCGACAGTTGAACACTGAAGCTTTCTTT. It specifies CAWTRQLNTEAFF.

This sequence joins TRBV29-1 and TRBJ2-7; 9 bases match TRBD2. This CDR3 region has 12 residues. Germline V gene lookup returns CDR1 SQVTM and CDR2 ANQGSEA. V lost 6 bases, J lost 3 bases, and 3 bases stayed unmatched. The CDR3 loop reads CSVSSGNYEQYF. The CDR3 coding sequence is TGCAGCGTGTCTAGCGGGAACTACGAGCAGTACTTC.

V is TRBV6-4 and J is TRBJ2-7; 9 bases are shared with TRBD1. This CDR3 spans 14 amino acids. With 9 bases clipped from V and 2 bases from J, the junction kept 8 bases outside the gene matches. The germline CDR1 and CDR2 sequences are MRHNA and SNTAGT. The CDR3 bases are TGTGCCAGACTGGGCGGGACAGGGACCTACGAGCAGTACTTC. Its translation: CARLGGTGTYEQYF.

V usage is TRBV3-1 (or the pseudogene TRBV3-2) and J usage is TRBJ2-5, with 13 nucleotides matching TRBD2. Germline V lookup: CDR1 LGHDT, CDR2 YNNKEL (reference sequence). Trimming cost V 5 bases and J 7 bases; bases outside gene matches: 10. The CDR3 is made up of 16 amino acids. The DNA of the CDR3 is TGTGCCAGCAGCTCCCCGACTAGCGGGGGGCCAGGGACCCAGTACTTC. Its translation is CASSSPTSGGPGTQYF.

The V call is TRBV11-3, the J call TRBJ2-3; TRBD2 aligns across 8 bases. This CDR3 spans 13 amino acids. In germline, CDR1 is SGHNT, CDR2 YENEEA. V lost 1 base and J lost 8; bases outside the gene matches: 2. The CDR3 sequence: CASSLGREATQYF. As DNA, the CDR3 is TGTGCCAGCAGCTTAGGGCGGGAGGCTACGCAGTATTTT.

The J gene is TRBJ2-7, the V gene TRBV5-6, with D perhaps matching TRBD2 (6 bases). V was trimmed by 3 bases and J by 2 bases, leaving 15 bases between them. The length of the CDR3 is 15 residues. Germline V lookup: CDR1 SGHDT, CDR2 YYEEEE. The CDR3 region is CASSSTGTPTYEQYF. CDR3 bases: TGTGCCAGCAGCTCCACGGGGACTCCGACCTACGAGCAGTACTTC.

This chain uses TRBV24-1 with TRBJ2-1; TRBD2 might be the D (6 bases). Per germline, CDR1 KGHDR and CDR2 SFDVKD. V dropped 0 bases and J dropped 9 bases, with 14 bases sitting between them. The CDR3 spans 15 residues. The CDR3 DNA reads TGTGCCACCAGTGATTTGAGTACTAGCCCCGGTGAGCAGTTCTTC. It codes for CATSDLSTSPGEQFF.

J is TRBJ1-2 and V is TRBV19, with D perhaps matching TRBD1 (6 bases). The CDR3 totals 14 residues. V lost 3 bases and J 4 bases, leaving 12 bases between the germline ends. Germline assignment: CDR1 LNHDA and CDR2 SQIVND (reference sequence). The DNA of the CDR3 is TGTGCCAGTAGTATGGAAACAGGGATCTATGGCTACACCTTC. It codes for CASSMETGIYGYTF.

The chain has TRBV18 and TRBJ2-5, with TRBD1 matching over 9 bases. Trimming cost V 4 bases and J 5 bases; bases outside gene matches: 8. This CDR3 spans 15 amino acids. CDR1 and CDR2 from the germline V gene are KGHSH and LQKENI. The CDR3 region has the DNA TGTGCCAGCTCACGACAGGGGGAGGCTGCGGAGACCCAGTACTTC. Translation gives CASSRQGEAAETQYF. Full variable domain (remainder filled in from reference TRBV18 and TRBJ2-5): NAGVMQNPRHLVRRRGQEARLRCSPMKGHSHVYWYRQLPEEGLKFMVYLQKENIIDESGMPKERFSAEFPKEGPSILRIQQVVRGDSAAYFCASSRQGEAAETQYFGPGTRLLVL.

This chain links TRBV19 with TRBJ1-5; 8 positions agree with TRBD1. The CDR3 runs to 15 residues. Losses at the gene ends were 7 bases for V and 7 bases for J; bases not matched to a gene: 12. Germline CDR1 is LNHDA and CDR2 is SQIVND (reference sequence). The CDR3 here is CASNRAGGVGQPQHF. The CDR3 DNA is TGTGCCAGTAACCGGGCAGGGGGCGTTGGGCAGCCCCAGCATTTT.

This clone came up once. V usage is TRBV29-1 and J usage is TRBJ2-5; tentatively, D is TRBD2 (6 bases). Looked up from germline, CDR1 is SQVTM and CDR2 is ANQGSEA. CDR3 length: 12 residues. V lost 5 bases to trimming and J lost 1 base, with 8 bases between them. The DNA of the CDR3 is TGCAGCGTTAACGGGGGCCAAGAGACCCAGTACTTC. It translates to CSVNGGQETQYF.

The genes are TRBV6-5 and TRBJ2-3; TRBD1 is a possible D gene (5 bases). With 7 bases removed from V and 3 bases from J, the gap between germline ends came to 11 bases. Germline V gene sequence: CDR1 MNHEY, CDR2 SVGAGI. This CDR3 has 13 amino acids. CDR3 sequence: CASNWQGTDTQYF. The DNA of the CDR3 is TGTGCCAGCAATTGGCAGGGTACAGATACGCAGTATTTT.

The rearrangement links TRBV6-6 to TRBJ2-7, with D possibly matching TRBD2 (6 bases). This CDR3 is built from 14 residues. Germline CDR1 MNHNY, CDR2 SVGAGI (reference sequence). The V end lost 5 bases, the J end lost 1 base, and 12 bases lay between the germline ends. The CDR3 coding sequence is TGTGCCAGCAGTGGTCTTAGCGGATCCTACGAGCAGTACTTC. As protein: CASSGLSGSYEQYF.

This clone was picked up one time. The J gene is TRBJ2-1, the V gene TRBV3-1 (or the pseudogene TRBV3-2), with 11 bases matching TRBD2. This CDR3 contains 21 residues. In germline, CDR1 is LGHDT, CDR2 YNNKEL (reference sequence). The trim removed 0 bases at V and 7 bases at J, leaving 20 bases unmatched. CDR3 protein: CASSQDRRAAPLAGGLNEQFF. The CDR3 DNA is TGTGCCAGCAGCCAAGATAGGAGGGCAGCCCCTCTAGCGGGGGGACTGAATGAGCAGTTCTTC.

This chain uses TRBV18 with TRBJ1-1; D is undetermined. Trimming left V 2 bases short and J 3 bases short, with 13 bases between. The CDR3 has 15 residues. Germline lookup yields CDR1 KGHSH and CDR2 LQKENI. The CDR3 here is CASSPNSPTDTEAFF. The DNA of the CDR3 is TGTGCCAGCTCACCAAACAGCCCGACGGACACTGAAGCTTTCTTT.

This chain joins TRBV5-5 and TRBJ1-1, with a tentative D call TRBD1 (5 bases). The germline V and J ends were trimmed by 1 base and 2 bases, with 9 bases remaining between them. This CDR3 has 14 residues. Germline assignment: CDR1 SGHKS and CDR2 YYEKEE (reference sequence). The CDR3 here is CASSLLQVNTEAFF. Here the CDR3 DNA reads TGTGCCAGCAGCTTGCTACAGGTCAACACTGAAGCTTTCTTT.

This clone was seen a handful of times. This chain uses TRBV6-5 with TRBJ1-5; perhaps TRBD1 as D (5 bases). The V end was cut by 6 bases, the J end by 2 bases, with 14 bases between. The CDR3 totals 15 residues. Germline values: CDR1 MNHEY, CDR2 SVGAGI. This CDR3 reads CASREGYFGNQPQHF. CDR3 bases: TGTGCCAGCAGGGAGGGGTATTTCGGCAATCAGCCCCAGCATTTT.

CDR3 protein: CASSPGGLSYEQYF. As DNA, the CDR3 is TGCGCCAGCAGCCCCGGGGGACTTTCCTACGAGCAGTACTTC. This chain connects TRBV4-1 to TRBJ2-7; D possibly corresponds to TRBD2 (6 bases). The CDR3 loop spans 14 amino acids. V dropped 4 bases and J dropped 1 base, with 11 bases sitting between them. CDR1 and CDR2 from the germline V gene are MGHRA and YSYEKL.

This clone was seen only a few times. The rearrangement joins TRBV21-1 to TRBJ1-1; the table assigns TRBD1, which was not confirmed against the DNA. TRBV21-1 is a documented pseudogene. The CDR3 runs to 12 residues. This CDR3 reads CAIPQGNTEAFF. As DNA, the CDR3 is TGTGCCATCCCACAGGGGAACACTGAAGCTTTCTTT.

This sequence joins TRBV2 and TRBJ2-3; maybe TRBD2 (6 bases). V dropped 5 bases and J dropped 0 bases, with 9 bases sitting between them. Germline loops: CDR1 SNHLY, CDR2 FYNNEI. This CDR3 is 14 amino acids long. CDR3 sequence reads: CASSLAASTDTQYF. CDR3 DNA: TGTGCCAGCAGTTTAGCGGCTAGCACAGATACGCAGTATTTT. Supplemented by reference TRBV2 and TRBJ2-3, the full variable domain reads EPEVTQTPSHQVTQMGQEVILRCVPISNHLYFYWYRQILGQKVEFLVSFYNNEISEKSEIFDDQFSVERPDGSNFTLKIRSTKLEDSAMYFCASSLAASTDTQYFGPGTRLTVL.

This chain links TRBV18 with TRBJ2-3; D not resolved. From germline, CDR1 is KGHSH and CDR2 LQKENI. The germline V and J ends were trimmed by 2 bases and 6 bases, with 6 bases remaining between them. This CDR3 spans 12 amino acids. CDR3 residues: CASSPRGDTQYF. CDR3 DNA: TGTGCCAGCTCACCAAGAGGTGATACGCAGTATTTT. Looking up the rest from reference TRBV18 and TRBJ2-3 gives the full variable domain: NAGVMQNPRHLVRRRGQEARLRCSPMKGHSHVYWYRQLPEEGLKFMVYLQKENIIDESGMPKERFSAEFPKEGPSILRIQQVVRGDSAAYFCASSPRGDTQYFGPGTRLTVL.

The chain uses TRBV24-1 and TRBJ2-2; D is unresolved. The CDR3 is 13 amino acids. Germline CDR1 and CDR2: KGHDR and SFDVKD. V dropped 0 bases and J dropped 8 bases, with 6 bases sitting between them. CDR3 nucleotides: TGTGCCACCAGTGATTTGTATAGTGGGGAGCTGTTTTTT. This encodes CATSDLYSGELFF.

The V gene is TRBV4-3, the J gene TRBJ2-2, with 9 bases lining up with TRBD1. V gave up 0 bases and J gave up 3 bases; unmatched junction bases: 8. Germline V gene sequence: CDR1 LGHNA, CDR2 YSLEER. The CDR3 is 18 residues long. This CDR3 reads CASSQDRVGQGHTGELFF. Written as DNA, the CDR3 is TGCGCCAGCAGCCAAGATCGGGTGGGACAGGGCCACACCGGGGAGCTGTTTTTT.

The V gene is TRBV4-2, the J gene TRBJ2-1, with D perhaps matching TRBD1 (5 bases). Trimming removed 1 base at V and 7 bases at J, with 14 bases between. CDR1 and CDR2 from the germline V gene are LGHNA and YNFKEQ. The CDR3 totals 15 residues. In DNA form, the CDR3 reads TGTGCCAGCAGCCAAGGGCAGGGTAGCCTAAATGAGCAGTTCTTC. This encodes CASSQGQGSLNEQFF.